This T cell receptor (beta chain) stems from a study of T cell repertoires in cytomegalovirus infection. General study results and limits: Individuals carrying CMV plus the relevant HLA were identified by cumulative frequency of public TCR beta families. What dominated the ex vivo response were HLA-C-restricted CMV-specific TCR beta clonotypes.

This clonotype showed up just a few times. Its antigen is unidentified. Trimming took 2 bases from V and 7 from J, leaving 9 bases between them. This CDR3 has 13 amino acids. The V gene's germline CDR1 is SGHVS and CDR2 FNYEAQ. TCRdb analysed the reads with MiXCR anew, one entry per CDR3 protein. This table holds 700,000 to 900,000 distinct CDR3 sequences, about 28% found once. The sequence was collected from a human donor in good health (CMV status not recorded). Some clones in this sample may be carry-over from other donors' samples. The specimen comprised cultured CD8+ T cells from PBMCs, sampled from culture after CMV antigen stimulation. The chain employs TRBV7-6 and TRBJ2-4; TRBD2 might be the D (5 bases). The CDR3 sequence is CASSLPTGNIQYF. The DNA for the CDR3 is TGTGCCAGCAGCTTACCCACGGGGAACATTCAGTACTTC.